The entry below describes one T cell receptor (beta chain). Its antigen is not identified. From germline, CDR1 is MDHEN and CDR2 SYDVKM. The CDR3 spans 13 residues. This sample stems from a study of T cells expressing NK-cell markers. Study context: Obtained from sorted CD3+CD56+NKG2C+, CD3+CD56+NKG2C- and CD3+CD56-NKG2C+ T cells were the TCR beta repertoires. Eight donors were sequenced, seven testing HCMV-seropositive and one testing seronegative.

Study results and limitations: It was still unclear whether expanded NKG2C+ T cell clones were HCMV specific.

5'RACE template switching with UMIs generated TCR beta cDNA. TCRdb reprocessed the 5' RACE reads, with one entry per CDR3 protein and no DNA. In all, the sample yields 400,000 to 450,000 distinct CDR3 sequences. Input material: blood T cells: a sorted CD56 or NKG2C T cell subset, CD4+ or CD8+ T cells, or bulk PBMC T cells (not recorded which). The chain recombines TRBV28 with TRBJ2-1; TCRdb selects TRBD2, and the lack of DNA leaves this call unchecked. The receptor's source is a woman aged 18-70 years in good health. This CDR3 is CATEARGDNEQFF.